The source of this T cell receptor (beta chain) is a study of CD8 T cells in Susac syndrome. The study sequenced TCR beta in blood CD8+ and CD4+ T cells. The patients who served as multiple sclerosis controls were treatment-naive and had stable or active relapsing-remitting disease that fulfilled the revised McDonald criteria. Through negative isolation, CD4+ and CD8+ T cells were obtained, while TEMRA cells were enriched using FACS. RNA was extracted with the RNeasy kit, and a quantity of 0.5 to 1 ug was reverse transcribed using random hexamers. Amplification of the TCR beta CDR3 was carried out by immunoSEQ multiplex PCR, which spanned a total of 54 Vbeta and 13 Jbeta segments. Each CDR3 protein is one row after TCRdb ran MiXCR on the immunoSEQ multiplex PCR reads. The sample shows some 130,000 distinct CDR3 sequences, around 80% of them seen only once. The CDR3 contains 13 residues. Trimming took 7 bases from V and 1 from J, leaving 8 bases between them. CDR1 and CDR2 (germline): MNHEY, SMNVEV (reference sequence).

This sequence originates from a human donor with multiple sclerosis. Source material: CD8+ T cells from PBMCs. The chain has TRBV27 and TRBJ1-5; D is perhaps TRBD1 (5 bases). CDR3 nucleotides: TGTGCCAGCACTGGGGGGAGCAATCAGCCCCAGCATTTT. Translated: CASTGGSNQPQHF.